The following is a T cell receptor (beta chain) sequence with its context. This record comes from a study of blood T cell repertoires in COVID-19. The CDR3 totals 14 residues. Trimming cost V 5 bases and J 4 bases, with 14 bases left between them. Per germline, CDR1 SGHRS and CDR2 YFSETQ. Generated by immunoSEQ multiplex PCR, the TCRdb table keeps only in-frame clones and is missing some. The sample lists about 130,000 clones; roughly 83% were seen once. The sample consisted of peripheral blood. This TCR came from an older woman with COVID-19, enrolled during active disease. The V gene is TRBV5-1, the J gene TRBJ2-3, with a tentative D call TRBD1 (6 bases). CDR3 protein: CASRGPSGADTQYF. As DNA, the CDR3 is TGCGCCAGCAGAGGACCGTCAGGGGCAGATACGCAGTATTTT.